Listed here is a single T cell receptor (beta chain). The data belong to a study of PD-L1 blockade in urothelial cancer. Across the study: Patients' atezolizumab regimen, 1,200 mg intravenously every 3 weeks, began at some point between 2014 and 2015. Blood analysis took place 3 weeks (second dose) and 6 weeks after treatment start. The median number of T cells present in blood samples was under 150,000.

This CDR3 is 15 amino acids long. The V and J ends lost 8 bases and 5 bases, in that order; junction bases with no gene match: 9. Germline lookup yields CDR1 MNHNY and CDR2 SVGAGI (reference sequence). Time point noted: peripheral blood 6 weeks after treatment start. Patients suffered from locally advanced or metastatic urothelial carcinoma. Sequencing used immunoSEQ multiplex PCR; TCRdb keeps in-frame clones, though not all of them. The sample consists of about 90,000 clones, less than 85% of them appearing once. Sample: PBMCs, taken around atezolizumab (anti-PD-L1) treatment. This clonotype was sampled from a man in his 70s with urothelial cancer. The J gene is TRBJ2-1, the V gene TRBV6-6, with 10 bases identical to TRBD2. CDR3 protein: CASGVGLAVNNEQFF. DNA of the CDR3: TGTGCCAGCGGAGTTGGACTAGCGGTTAACAATGAGCAGTTCTTC.